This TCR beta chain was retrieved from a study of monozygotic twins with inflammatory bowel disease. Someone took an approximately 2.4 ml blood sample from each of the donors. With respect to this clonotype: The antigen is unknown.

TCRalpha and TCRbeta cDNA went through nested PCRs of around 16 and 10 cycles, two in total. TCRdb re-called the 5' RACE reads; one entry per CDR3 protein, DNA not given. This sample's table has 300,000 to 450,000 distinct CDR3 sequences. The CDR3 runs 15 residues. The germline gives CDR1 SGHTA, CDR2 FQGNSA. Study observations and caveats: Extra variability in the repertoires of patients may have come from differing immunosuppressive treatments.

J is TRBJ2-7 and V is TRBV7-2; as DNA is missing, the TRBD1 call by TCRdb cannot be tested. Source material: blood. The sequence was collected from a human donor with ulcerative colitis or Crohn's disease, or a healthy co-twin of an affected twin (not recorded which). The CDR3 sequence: CASSLKTGASYEQYF.